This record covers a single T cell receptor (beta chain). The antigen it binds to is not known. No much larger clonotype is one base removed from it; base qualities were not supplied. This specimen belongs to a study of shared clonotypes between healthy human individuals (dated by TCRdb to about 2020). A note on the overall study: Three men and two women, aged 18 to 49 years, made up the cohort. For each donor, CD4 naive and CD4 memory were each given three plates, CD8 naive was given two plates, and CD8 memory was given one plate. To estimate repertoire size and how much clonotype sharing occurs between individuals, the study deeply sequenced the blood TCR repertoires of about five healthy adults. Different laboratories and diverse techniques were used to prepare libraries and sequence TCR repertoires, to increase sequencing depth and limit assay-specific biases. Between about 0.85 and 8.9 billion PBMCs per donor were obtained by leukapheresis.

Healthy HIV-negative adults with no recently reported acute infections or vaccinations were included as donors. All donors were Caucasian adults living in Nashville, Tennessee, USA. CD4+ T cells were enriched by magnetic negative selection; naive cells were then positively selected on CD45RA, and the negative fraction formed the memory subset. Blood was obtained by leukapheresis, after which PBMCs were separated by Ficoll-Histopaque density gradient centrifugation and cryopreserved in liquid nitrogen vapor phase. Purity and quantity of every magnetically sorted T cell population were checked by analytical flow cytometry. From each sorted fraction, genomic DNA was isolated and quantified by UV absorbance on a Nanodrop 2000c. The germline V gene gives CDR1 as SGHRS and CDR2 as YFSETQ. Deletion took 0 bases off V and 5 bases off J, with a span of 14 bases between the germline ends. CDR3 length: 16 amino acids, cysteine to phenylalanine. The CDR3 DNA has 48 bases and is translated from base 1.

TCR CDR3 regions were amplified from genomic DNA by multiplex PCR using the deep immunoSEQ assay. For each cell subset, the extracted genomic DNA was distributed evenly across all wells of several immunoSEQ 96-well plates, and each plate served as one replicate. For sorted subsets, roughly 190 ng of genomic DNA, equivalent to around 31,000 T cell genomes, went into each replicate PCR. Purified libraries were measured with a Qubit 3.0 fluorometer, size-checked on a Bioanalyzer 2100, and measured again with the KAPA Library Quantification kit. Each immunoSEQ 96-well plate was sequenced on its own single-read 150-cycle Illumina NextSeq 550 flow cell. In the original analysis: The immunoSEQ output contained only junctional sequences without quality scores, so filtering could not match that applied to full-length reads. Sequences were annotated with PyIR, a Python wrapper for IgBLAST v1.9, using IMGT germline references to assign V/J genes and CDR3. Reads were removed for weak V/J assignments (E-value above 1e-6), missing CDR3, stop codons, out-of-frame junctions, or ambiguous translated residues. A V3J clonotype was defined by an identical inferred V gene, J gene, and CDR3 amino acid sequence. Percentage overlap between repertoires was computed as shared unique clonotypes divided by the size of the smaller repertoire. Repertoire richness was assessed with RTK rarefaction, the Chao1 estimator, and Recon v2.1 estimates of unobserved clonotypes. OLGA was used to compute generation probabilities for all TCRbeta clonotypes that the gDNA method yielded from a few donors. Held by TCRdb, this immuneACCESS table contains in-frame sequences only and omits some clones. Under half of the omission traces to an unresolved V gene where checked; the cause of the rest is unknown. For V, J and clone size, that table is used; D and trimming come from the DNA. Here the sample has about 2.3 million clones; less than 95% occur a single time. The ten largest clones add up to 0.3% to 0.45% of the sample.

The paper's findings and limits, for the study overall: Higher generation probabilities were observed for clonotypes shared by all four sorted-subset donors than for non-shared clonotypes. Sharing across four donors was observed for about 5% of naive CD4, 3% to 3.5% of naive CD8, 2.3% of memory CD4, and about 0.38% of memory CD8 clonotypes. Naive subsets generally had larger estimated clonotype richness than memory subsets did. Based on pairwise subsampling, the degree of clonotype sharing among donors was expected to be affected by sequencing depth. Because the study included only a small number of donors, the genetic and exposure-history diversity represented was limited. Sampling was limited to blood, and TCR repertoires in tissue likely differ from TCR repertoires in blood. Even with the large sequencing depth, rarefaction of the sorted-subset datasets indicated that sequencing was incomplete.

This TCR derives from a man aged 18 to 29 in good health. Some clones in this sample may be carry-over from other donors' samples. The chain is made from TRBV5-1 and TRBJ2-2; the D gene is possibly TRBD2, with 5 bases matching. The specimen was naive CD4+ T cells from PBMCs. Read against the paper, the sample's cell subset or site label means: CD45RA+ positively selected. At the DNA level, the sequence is TGCGCCAGCAGCTTGGGATTGTCTAGCATTACCGGGGAGCTGTTTTTT. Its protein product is CASSLGLSSITGELFF.